Listed below are T cell receptor beta chains from one sample, sequenced in a study of identical twins. TCRdb passed the 5' RACE reads through MiXCR, listing each CDR3 protein once. The sample includes over 200,000 distinct CDR3 sequences, around 10% of them seen just once. The sample consisted of memory (CD45RO+) T cells sorted from blood. The receptors stem from a woman aged 18-30 years in good health. CDR3s leave out the opening cysteine and the closing phenylalanine or tryptophan.

J: TRBJ2-1
V: TRBV20-1
CDR3: SASHSGMYNEQF

J: TRBJ1-3
V: TRBV3-1
CDR3: ASRGHGAAGNTIY

J: TRBJ2-5
V: TRBV20-1
CDR3: SATGMVQETQY

J: TRBJ2-3
V: TRBV12-3/TRBV12-4
CDR3: ASSLGLAGGGTDTQY

J: TRBJ2-1
V: TRBV7-2
CDR3: ASSRGLAGGIGEQF

J: TRBJ2-1
V: TRBV14
CDR3: ASLGTFSVEQF

J: TRBJ1-1
V: TRBV11-3
CDR3: ASSLYLLGTEAF

J: TRBJ2-7
V: TRBV7-9
CDR3: ASSFAGTGRSYEQY

J: TRBJ2-7
V: TRBV7-3
CDR3: ASSLIAGAAKQY

J: TRBJ2-5
V: TRBV5-5
CDR3: ASSASWREGETQY

J: TRBJ2-2
V: TRBV12-3/TRBV12-4
CDR3: ASKLQGDLAGELF

J: TRBJ2-5
V: TRBV12-3/TRBV12-4
CDR3: ASSPGGAWETQY

J: TRBJ2-3
V: TRBV3-1
CDR3: ASRQGTSTDTQY

J: TRBJ2-5
V: TRBV20-1
CDR3: SARAPLAGETQY

J: TRBJ2-1
V: TRBV5-1
CDR3: ASISDSSYNEQF

J: TRBJ1-1
V: TRBV5-6
CDR3: ASSLKVNTEAF

J: TRBJ1-6
V: TRBV20-1
CDR3: SASRQGVSSPLH

J: TRBJ2-7
V: TRBV4-1
CDR3: ASSPLGDLSYEQY

J: TRBJ2-3
V: TRBV24-1
CDR3: ATSDAQGVGTDTQY

J: TRBJ2-7
V: TRBV4-2
CDR3: ASSQGLAGLSYEQY

J: TRBJ2-6
V: TRBV15
CDR3: ATSPNRGTGANVLT

J: TRBJ1-1
V: TRBV9
CDR3: ASSVDVVNTEAF

J: TRBJ2-3
V: TRBV9
CDR3: ASSVGLAGMRDTQY

J: TRBJ2-3
V: TRBV29-1
CDR3: SVRTSGGATDTQY

J: TRBJ1-5
V: TRBV20-1
CDR3: SARDKEGAQPQH

J: TRBJ1-4
V: TRBV7-2
CDR3: ASSPRGDGEKLF

J: TRBJ1-1
V: TRBV2
CDR3: ASSQTFVSLPEAF

J: TRBJ2-5
V: TRBV11-3
CDR3: ASSVPSGGAETQY

J: TRBJ2-7
V: TRBV20-1
CDR3: SAAGSGGYEQY

J: TRBJ2-4
V: TRBV20-1
CDR3: SARAGGPKNIQY

J: TRBJ2-7
V: TRBV11-1
CDR3: ASSPRGLAGEAIGEQY

J: TRBJ2-2
V: TRBV12-5
CDR3: ASGLITGRTGELF

J: TRBJ1-2
V: TRBV2
CDR3: ASSRTEGYT

J: TRBJ1-2
V: TRBV10-3
CDR3: AISEAGQGFGYT

J: TRBJ2-7
V: TRBV3-1
CDR3: ASSQLGPVL

J: TRBJ2-5
V: TRBV5-6
CDR3: ASSSQGGRRI

J: TRBJ2-5
V: TRBV5-1
CDR3: ASSWGLAAQETQY

J: TRBJ2-7
V: TRBV7-9
CDR3: ASSLVGFPFHEQY

J: TRBJ2-5
V: TRBV2
CDR3: ASSTSGTSGETQY

J: TRBJ2-5
V: TRBV20-1
CDR3: SARKGGFQETQY

J: TRBJ1-2
V: TRBV13
CDR3: ASSSRERSYGYT

J: TRBJ2-1
V: TRBV5-6
CDR3: ASSGRLRGGARNEQF

J: TRBJ1-2
V: TRBV29-1
CDR3: SVGGGGNYGYT

J: TRBJ2-5
V: TRBV6-5
CDR3: ASSYRYGAYQETQY

J: TRBJ2-7
V: TRBV10-3
CDR3: AIRRGLIYEQY

J: TRBJ2-7
V: TRBV5-6
CDR3: ASSHGTTCEQY

J: TRBJ2-1
V: TRBV7-2
CDR3: ASSPTGTGMNEQF

J: TRBJ2-3
V: TRBV6-4
CDR3: ASSAEVADTQY

J: TRBJ2-1
V: TRBV15
CDR3: ATSRDRLAGQF